This T cell receptor beta chain was profiled in a study of blood T cells in healthy people across ages. Primers used in a second PCR of roughly 6 to 11 cycles were a sample-barcoded 5' primer and a J-beta primer mix. TCRdb reprocessed the 5' RACE reads with MiXCR, giving one entry per CDR3 protein. The sample shows about 1 million distinct CDR3 sequences, around 27% of them seen only once. The V and J ends lost 3 bases and 5 bases respectively, with 5 bases between them. Per the germline V gene, CDR1 is SGHVS and CDR2 is FQNEAQ. This CDR3 comprises 12 residues. These data also formed part of another study, on T cells of mothers and their children.

The TCR sequence derives from a girl aged 2 to 9 in good health. Sequencing was done on a sample of blood. The V gene is TRBV7-8, the J gene TRBJ1-3; no clear D. In nucleotides, the CDR3 is TGTGCCAGCAGCTTCTCCCGAAACACCATATATTTT. It yields the protein CASSFSRNTIYF.